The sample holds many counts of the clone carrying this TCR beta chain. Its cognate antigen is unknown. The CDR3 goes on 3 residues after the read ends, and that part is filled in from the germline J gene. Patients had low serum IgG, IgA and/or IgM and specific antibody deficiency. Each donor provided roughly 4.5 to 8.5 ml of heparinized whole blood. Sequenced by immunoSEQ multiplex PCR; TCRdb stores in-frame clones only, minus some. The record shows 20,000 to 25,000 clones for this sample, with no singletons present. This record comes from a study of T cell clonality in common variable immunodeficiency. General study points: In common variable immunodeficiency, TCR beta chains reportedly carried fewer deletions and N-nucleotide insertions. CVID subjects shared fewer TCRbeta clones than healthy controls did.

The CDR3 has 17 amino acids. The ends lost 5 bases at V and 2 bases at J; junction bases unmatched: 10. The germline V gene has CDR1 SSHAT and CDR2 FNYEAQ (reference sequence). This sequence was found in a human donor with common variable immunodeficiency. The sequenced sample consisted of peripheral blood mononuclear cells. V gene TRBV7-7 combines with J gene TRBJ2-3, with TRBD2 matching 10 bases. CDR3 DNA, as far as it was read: TGTGCCAGCAGCCCCTCGTGGAGCGGGGGGGCCACAGATACG. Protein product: CASSPSWSGGATDT. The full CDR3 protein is CASSPSWSGGATDTQYF.